Listed below are T cell receptor beta chains from one sample, sequenced in a study of blood T cell repertoires in COVID-19. Sequencing was performed with immunoSEQ multiplex PCR; in TCRdb, only in-frame clones are kept and a portion is missing. The data show approximately 270,000 clones, approximately 86% seen once. Sequencing was performed on peripheral blood. These receptors all stem from a man older than 75 with acute or convalescent COVID-19. Each CDR3 is given with its conserved first and last residue. Each record gives: D gene, V gene, clone size, J gene, CDR3 DNA, CDR3 protein. The D gene is left open where the match is weak. A clone size is listed for some rows: how often the clone was seen (once, few, many), or a class if it is expanded.

D gene: TRBD2
V gene: TRBV28
clone size: -
J gene: TRBJ2-5
CDR3 DNA: TGTGCCAGCAGTCCCCGACTAGCGGGGCGCCTCGGGACCCAGTACTTC
CDR3 protein: CASSPRLAGRLGTQYF

D gene: -
V gene: TRBV18
clone size: -
J gene: TRBJ1-2
CDR3 DNA: TGTGCCAGCTCACCATCCTTGGGCAGGGGTATTGTTGGCTACACCTTC
CDR3 protein: CASSPSLGRGIVGYTF

D gene: -
V gene: TRBV18
clone size: -
J gene: TRBJ1-1
CDR3 DNA: TGTGCCAGCTCACCACGGCCGAACAGGAACACTGAAGCTTTCTTT
CDR3 protein: CASSPRPNRNTEAFF

D gene: TRBD1
V gene: TRBV11-2
clone size: -
J gene: TRBJ2-2
CDR3 DNA: TGTGCCAGCAGCTTAAGGGGGCCCGGGGAGCTGTTTTTT
CDR3 protein: CASSLRGPGELFF

D gene: TRBD1
V gene: TRBV29-1
clone size: -
J gene: TRBJ2-7
CDR3 DNA: TGCAGCATCGGGACAGGGGACGACGAGCAGTACTTC
CDR3 protein: CSIGTGDDEQYF

D gene: -
V gene: TRBV18
clone size: -
J gene: TRBJ2-7
CDR3 DNA: TGTGCCAGCTCACCAGGGACTGGATCCTACGAGCAGTACTTC
CDR3 protein: CASSPGTGSYEQYF

D gene: -
V gene: TRBV6-5
clone size: -
J gene: TRBJ1-1
CDR3 DNA: TGTGCCAGCACCATGGGACAGAACACTGAAGCTTTCTTT
CDR3 protein: CASTMGQNTEAFF

D gene: TRBD1
V gene: TRBV11-2
clone size: -
J gene: TRBJ1-4
CDR3 DNA: TGTGCCAGCAGCCCGTCCTGGGACAGGGCTTTCTCAACTAATGAAAAACTGTTTTTT
CDR3 protein: CASSPSWDRAFSTNEKLFF

D gene: TRBD1
V gene: TRBV25-1
clone size: -
J gene: TRBJ2-5
CDR3 DNA: TGTGCCAGCAGTCCTCGACAGGGGGGTCAAGAGACCCAGTACTTC
CDR3 protein: CASSPRQGGQETQYF

D gene: -
V gene: TRBV4-2
clone size: -
J gene: TRBJ1-2
CDR3 DNA: TGTGCCAGCAGCCAATCCGGGGGGGGTTATGGCTACACCTTC
CDR3 protein: CASSQSGGGYGYTF

D gene: -
V gene: TRBV21-1
clone size: few
J gene: TRBJ1-5
CDR3 DNA: TGTGCCAGCAGCCCCAAGGGGTGTCAGCCCCAGCATTTT
CDR3 protein: CASSPKGCQPQHF